This TCR beta chain was observed in a study of blood T cell repertoires in COVID-19. The count of this clone is one. The germline V and J ends were trimmed by 3 bases and 6 bases, with 14 bases remaining between them. This CDR3 contains 14 residues. Per germline, CDR1 SGHAT and CDR2 FQNNGV. Only in-frame clones appear in the TCRdb table, and some are missing; sequencing was by immunoSEQ multiplex PCR. Here the sample spans under 300,000 clones, approximately 90% being singletons. The rearrangement uses TRBV11-2 and TRBJ1-1; tentative D call: TRBD1 (6 bases). The source is a woman aged 40 to 55 who had recovered from COVID-19. The sample consisted of peripheral blood. Written as DNA, the CDR3 is TGTGCCAGCAGCTTGGAAGCCCCAGGGGCTGAAGCTTTCTTT. It is translated as CASSLEAPGAEAFF.